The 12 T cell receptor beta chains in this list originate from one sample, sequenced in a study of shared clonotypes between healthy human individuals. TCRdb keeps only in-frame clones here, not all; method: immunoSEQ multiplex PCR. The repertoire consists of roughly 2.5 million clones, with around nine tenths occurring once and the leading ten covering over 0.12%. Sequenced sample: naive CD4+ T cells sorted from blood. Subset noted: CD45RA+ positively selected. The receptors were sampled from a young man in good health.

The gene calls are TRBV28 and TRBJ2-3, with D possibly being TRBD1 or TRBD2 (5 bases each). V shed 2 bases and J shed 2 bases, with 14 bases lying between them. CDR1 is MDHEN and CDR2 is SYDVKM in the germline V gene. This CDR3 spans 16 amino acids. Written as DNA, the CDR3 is TGTGCCAGCAGTTTAAACCTCCAGGGACCCACAGATACGCAGTATTTT. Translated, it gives CASSLNLQGPTDTQYF.

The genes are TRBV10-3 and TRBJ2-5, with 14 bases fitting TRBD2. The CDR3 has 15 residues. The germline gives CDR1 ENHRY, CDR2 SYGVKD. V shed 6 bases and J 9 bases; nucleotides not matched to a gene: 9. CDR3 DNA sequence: TGTGCCATCAGCCGACTAGCGGGGGGGCCGGAGGCCCAGTACTTC. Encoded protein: CAISRLAGGPEAQYF.

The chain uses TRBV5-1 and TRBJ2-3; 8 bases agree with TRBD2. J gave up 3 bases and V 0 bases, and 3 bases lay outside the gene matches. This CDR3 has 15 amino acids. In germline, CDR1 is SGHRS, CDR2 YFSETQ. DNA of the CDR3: TGCGCCAGCAGCTTGGCCGGGGGGGCTACAGATACGCAGTATTTT. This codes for CASSLAGGATDTQYF.

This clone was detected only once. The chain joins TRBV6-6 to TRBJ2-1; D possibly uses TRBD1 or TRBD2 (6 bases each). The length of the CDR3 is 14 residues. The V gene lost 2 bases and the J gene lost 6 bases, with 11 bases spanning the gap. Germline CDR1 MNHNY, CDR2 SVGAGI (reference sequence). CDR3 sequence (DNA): TGTGCCAGCAGTTACGGGGGGCTTAGCAATGAGCAGTTCTTC. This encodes CASSYGGLSNEQFF.

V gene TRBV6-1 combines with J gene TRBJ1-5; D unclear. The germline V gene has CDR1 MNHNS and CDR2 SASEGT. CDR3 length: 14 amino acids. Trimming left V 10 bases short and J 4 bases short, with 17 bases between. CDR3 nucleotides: TGTGCCACCTCTGCCCTAGGAAATAATCAGCCCCAGCATTTT. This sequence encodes CATSALGNNQPQHF.

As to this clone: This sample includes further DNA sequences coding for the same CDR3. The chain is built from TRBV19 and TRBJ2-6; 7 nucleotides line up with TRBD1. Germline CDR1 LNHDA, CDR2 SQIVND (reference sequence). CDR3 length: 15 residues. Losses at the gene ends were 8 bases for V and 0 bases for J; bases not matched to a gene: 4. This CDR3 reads CASRQGSSGANVLTF. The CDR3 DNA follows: TGTGCCAGTCGACAGGGCAGCTCTGGGGCCAACGTCCTGACTTTC.

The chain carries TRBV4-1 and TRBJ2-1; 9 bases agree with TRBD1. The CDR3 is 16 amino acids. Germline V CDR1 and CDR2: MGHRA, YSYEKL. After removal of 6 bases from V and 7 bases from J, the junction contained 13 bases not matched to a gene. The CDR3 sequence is CASRTYPGQGKNEQFF. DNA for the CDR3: TGCGCCAGCAGGACCTACCCGGGACAGGGAAAGAATGAGCAGTTCTTC.

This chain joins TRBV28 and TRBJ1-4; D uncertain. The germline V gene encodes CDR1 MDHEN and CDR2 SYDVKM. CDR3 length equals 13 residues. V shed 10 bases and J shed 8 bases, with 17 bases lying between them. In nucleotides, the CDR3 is TGTGCCACCATGACACTAAAAGGAGAAAAACTGTTTTTT. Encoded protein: CATMTLKGEKLFF.

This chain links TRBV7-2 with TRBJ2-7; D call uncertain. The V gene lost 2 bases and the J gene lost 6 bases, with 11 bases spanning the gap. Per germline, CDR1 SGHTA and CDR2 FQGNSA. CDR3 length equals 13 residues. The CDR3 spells CASSLNTRGEQYF. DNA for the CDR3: TGTGCCAGCAGCTTAAACACCCGCGGCGAGCAGTACTTC.

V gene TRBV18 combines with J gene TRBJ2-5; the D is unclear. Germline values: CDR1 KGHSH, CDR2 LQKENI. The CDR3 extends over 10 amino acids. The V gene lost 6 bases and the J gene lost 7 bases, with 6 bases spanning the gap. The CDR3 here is CASSAGTQYF. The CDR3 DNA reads TGTGCCAGCTCCGCTGGGACCCAGTACTTC. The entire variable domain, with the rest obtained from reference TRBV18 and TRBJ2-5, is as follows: NAGVMQNPRHLVRRRGQEARLRCSPMKGHSHVYWYRQLPEEGLKFMVYLQKENIIDESGMPKERFSAEFPKEGPSILRIQQVVRGDSAAYFCASSAGTQYFGPGTRLLVL.

CDR3 nucleotide sequence: TGTGCCAGCACCGTCGGGAACACTGAAGCTTTCTTT. Amino acid sequence: CASTVGNTEAFF. The V gene is TRBV7-9, the J gene TRBJ1-1; D uncertain. Germline CDR1 is SEHNR and CDR2 is FQNEAQ (reference sequence). This CDR3 comprises 12 residues. V was pared by 7 bases and J by 1 base, with 7 bases between. The full variable domain, completed using reference TRBV7-9 and TRBJ1-1, is DTGVSQNPRHKITKRGQNVTFRCDPISEHNRLYWYRQTLGQGPEFLTYFQNEAQLEKSRLLSDRFSAERPKGSFSTLEIQRTEQGDSAMYLCASTVGNTEAFFGQGTRLTVV.

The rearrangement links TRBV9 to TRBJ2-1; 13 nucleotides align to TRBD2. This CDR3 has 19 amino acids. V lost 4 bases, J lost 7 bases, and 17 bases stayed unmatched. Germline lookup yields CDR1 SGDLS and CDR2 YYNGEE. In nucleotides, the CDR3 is TGTGCCAGCAGCCTTACTAGCGGGGGGGCCCCCGAGGGGGCTAATGAGCAGTTCTTC. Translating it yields CASSLTSGGAPEGANEQFF.